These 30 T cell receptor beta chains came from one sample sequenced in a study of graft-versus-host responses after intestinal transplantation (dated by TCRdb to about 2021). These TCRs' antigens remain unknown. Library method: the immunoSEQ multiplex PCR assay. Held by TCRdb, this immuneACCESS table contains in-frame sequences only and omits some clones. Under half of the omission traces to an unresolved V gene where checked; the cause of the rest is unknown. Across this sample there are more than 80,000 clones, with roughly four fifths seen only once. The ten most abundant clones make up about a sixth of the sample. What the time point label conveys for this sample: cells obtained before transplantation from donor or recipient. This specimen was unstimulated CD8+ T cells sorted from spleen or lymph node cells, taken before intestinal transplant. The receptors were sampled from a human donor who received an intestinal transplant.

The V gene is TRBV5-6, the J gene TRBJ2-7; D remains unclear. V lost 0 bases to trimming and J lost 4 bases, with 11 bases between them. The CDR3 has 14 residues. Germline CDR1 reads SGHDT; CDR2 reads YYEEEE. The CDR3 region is CASSLEGKGYEQYF. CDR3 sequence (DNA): TGTGCCAGCAGCTTGGAAGGGAAGGGATACGAGCAGTACTTC.

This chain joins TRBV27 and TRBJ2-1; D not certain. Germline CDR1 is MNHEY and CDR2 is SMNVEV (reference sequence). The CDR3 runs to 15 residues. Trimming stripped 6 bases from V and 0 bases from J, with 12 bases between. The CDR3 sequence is CASSSGWSSYNEQFF. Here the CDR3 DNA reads TGTGCCAGCAGCTCTGGGTGGAGCTCCTACAATGAGCAGTTCTTC.

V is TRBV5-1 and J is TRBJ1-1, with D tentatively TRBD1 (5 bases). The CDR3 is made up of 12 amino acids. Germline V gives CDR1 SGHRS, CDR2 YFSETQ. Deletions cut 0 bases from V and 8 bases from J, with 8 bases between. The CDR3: CASSLARDEAFF. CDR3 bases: TGCGCCAGCAGCTTGGCCAGGGACGAAGCTTTCTTT. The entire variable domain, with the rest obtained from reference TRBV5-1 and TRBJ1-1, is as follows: KAGVTQTPRYLIKTRGQQVTLSCSPISGHRSVSWYQQTPGQGLQFLFEYFSETQRNKGNFPGRFSGRQFSNSRSEMNVSTLELGDSALYLCASSLARDEAFFGQGTRLTVV.

CDR3 bases: TGTGCCAGAAGCTTGGATGGGGATCTTACGTATAATCAGCCCCAGCATTTT. Its protein product is CARSLDGDLTYNQPQHF. The rearrangement links TRBV5-3 to TRBJ1-5, with D unclear. TRBV5-3 is given ORF status, its function remaining uncertain. The CDR3 runs to 17 residues. V was cut by 0 bases and J by 4 bases, with 17 bases left in between.

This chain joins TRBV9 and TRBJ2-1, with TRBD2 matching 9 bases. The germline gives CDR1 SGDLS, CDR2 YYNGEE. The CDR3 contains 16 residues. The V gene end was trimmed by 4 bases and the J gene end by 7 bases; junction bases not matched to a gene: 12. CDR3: CASSLGTSWVGNEQFF. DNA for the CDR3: TGTGCCAGCAGCCTCGGGACTAGCTGGGTGGGGAATGAGCAGTTCTTC. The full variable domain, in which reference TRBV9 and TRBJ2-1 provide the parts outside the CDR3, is DSGVTQTPKHLITATGQRVTLRCSPRSGDLSVYWYQQSLDQGLQFLIQYYNGEERAKGNILERFSAQQFPDLHSELNLSSLELGDSALYFCASSLGTSWVGNEQFFGPGTRLTVL.

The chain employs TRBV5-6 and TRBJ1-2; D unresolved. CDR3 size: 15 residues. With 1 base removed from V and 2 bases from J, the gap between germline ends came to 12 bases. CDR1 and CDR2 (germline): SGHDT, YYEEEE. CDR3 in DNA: TGTGCCAGCAGCTTGAATCCTAGCGGGAACTATGGCTACACCTTC. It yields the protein CASSLNPSGNYGYTF.

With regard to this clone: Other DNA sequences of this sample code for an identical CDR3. CDR3 residues: CASSLAGGEQYF. In DNA form, the CDR3 reads TGTGCCAGCAGCTTAGCGGGGGGCGAGCAGTACTTC. The chain uses TRBV5-4 and TRBJ2-7; 9 bases are a match to TRBD2. Trimming took 2 bases from V and 6 from J; bases not matched to a gene: 0. The germline CDR1 and CDR2 sequences are SGHNT and YYREEE (reference sequence). The CDR3 contains 12 residues.

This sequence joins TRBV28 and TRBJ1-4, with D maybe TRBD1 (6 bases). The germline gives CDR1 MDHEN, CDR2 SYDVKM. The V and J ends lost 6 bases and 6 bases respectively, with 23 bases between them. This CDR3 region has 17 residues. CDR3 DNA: TGTGCCAGCAGCCCGGGCCCCCAGACAGGAGTCTATGAAAAACTGTTTTTT. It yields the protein CASSPGPQTGVYEKLFF.

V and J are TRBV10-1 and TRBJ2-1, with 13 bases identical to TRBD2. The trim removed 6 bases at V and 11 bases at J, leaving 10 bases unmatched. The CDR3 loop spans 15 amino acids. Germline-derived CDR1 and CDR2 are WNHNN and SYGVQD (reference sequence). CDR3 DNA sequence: TGCGCCAGCAGCCCCGGACTAGCGGGGGACGATCAGCAGTTCTTC. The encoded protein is CASSPGLAGDDQQFF.

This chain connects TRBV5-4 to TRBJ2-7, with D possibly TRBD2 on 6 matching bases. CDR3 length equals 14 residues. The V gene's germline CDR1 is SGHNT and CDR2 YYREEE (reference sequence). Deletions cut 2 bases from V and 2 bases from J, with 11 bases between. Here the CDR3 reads CASSFGGAPYEQYF. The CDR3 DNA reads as TGTGCCAGCAGCTTTGGCGGGGCCCCCTACGAGCAGTACTTC.

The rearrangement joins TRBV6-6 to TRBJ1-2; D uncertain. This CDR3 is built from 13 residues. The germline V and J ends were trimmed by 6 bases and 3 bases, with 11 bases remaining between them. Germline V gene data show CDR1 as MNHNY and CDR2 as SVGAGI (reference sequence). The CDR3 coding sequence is TGTGCCAGCAGACGCGAGGAGGACTATGGCTACACCTTC. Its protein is CASRREEDYGYTF.

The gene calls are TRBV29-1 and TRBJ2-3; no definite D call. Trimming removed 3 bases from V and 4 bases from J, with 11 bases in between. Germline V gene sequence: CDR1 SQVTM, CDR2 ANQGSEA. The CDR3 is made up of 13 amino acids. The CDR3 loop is CSVDVDSPDTQYF. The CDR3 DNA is TGCAGCGTTGATGTTGATAGCCCAGATACGCAGTATTTT.

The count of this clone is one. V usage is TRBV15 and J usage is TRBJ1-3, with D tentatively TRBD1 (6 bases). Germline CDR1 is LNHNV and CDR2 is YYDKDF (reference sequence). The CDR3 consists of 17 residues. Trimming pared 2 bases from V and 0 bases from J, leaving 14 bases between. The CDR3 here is CATSRTLRGHSGNTIYF. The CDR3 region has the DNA TGTGCCACCAGCAGAACCCTCAGGGGCCACTCTGGAAACACCATATATTTT.

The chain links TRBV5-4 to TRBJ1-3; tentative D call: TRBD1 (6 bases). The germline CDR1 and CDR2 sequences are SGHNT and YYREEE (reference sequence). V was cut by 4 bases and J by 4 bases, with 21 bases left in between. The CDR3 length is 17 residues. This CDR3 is CASSTEVKTGTGNTIYF. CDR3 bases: TGTGCCAGCAGCACGGAAGTAAAAACAGGGACCGGAAACACCATATATTTT.

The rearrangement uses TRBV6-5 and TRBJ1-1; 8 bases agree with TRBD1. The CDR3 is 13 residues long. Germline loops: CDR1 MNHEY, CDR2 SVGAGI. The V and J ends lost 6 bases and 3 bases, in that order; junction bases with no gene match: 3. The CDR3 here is CASSQGAHTEAFF. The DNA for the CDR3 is TGTGCCAGCAGCCAGGGGGCTCACACTGAAGCTTTCTTT.

Written as DNA, the CDR3 is TGCGCCAGCAGCCAAGGTTTGGGTCCCAGCTCTGGAAACACCATATATTTT. It encodes CASSQGLGPSSGNTIYF. The V call is TRBV4-1, the J call TRBJ1-3; no clear D. This CDR3 has 17 residues. Between the trimmed V and J ends, which lost 1 base and 0 bases, there was a span of 13 bases. Germline V gene sequence: CDR1 MGHRA, CDR2 YSYEKL.

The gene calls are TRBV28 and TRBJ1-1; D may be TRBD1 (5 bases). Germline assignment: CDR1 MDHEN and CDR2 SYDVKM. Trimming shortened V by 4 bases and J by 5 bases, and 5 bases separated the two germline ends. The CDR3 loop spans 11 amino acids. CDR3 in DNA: TGTGCCAGCAGTTGGGGGACTGAAGCTTTCTTT. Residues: CASSWGTEAFF.

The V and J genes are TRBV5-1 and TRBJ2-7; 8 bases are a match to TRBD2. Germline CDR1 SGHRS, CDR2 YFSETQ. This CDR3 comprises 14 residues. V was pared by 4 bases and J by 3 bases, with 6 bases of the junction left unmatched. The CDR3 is CASSPGLADYEQYF. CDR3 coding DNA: TGCGCCAGCAGCCCCGGACTAGCAGACTACGAGCAGTACTTC.

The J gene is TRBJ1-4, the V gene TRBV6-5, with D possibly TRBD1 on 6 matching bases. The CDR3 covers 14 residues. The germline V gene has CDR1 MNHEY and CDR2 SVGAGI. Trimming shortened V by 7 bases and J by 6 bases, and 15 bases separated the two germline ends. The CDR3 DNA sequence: TGTGCCAGCACCACAGGGTGGGGGGATGAAAAACTGTTTTTT. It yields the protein CASTTGWGDEKLFF.

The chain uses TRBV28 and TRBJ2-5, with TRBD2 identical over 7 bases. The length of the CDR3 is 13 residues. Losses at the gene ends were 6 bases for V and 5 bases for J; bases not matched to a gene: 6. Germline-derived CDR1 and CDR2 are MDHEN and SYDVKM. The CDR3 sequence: CASRGRERETQYF. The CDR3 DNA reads TGTGCCAGCAGAGGGCGGGAGCGGGAGACCCAGTACTTC.

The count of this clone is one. The chain's CDR3 is CASSPPVGLAGVNEQFF. CDR3 DNA sequence: TGTGCCAGCAGTCCCCCGGTCGGACTAGCGGGTGTCAATGAGCAGTTCTTC. The rearrangement links TRBV28 to TRBJ2-1; 11 bases are shared with TRBD2. The CDR3 runs 17 residues. Trimming took 5 bases from V and 6 from J; bases not matched to a gene: 12. CDR1 is MDHEN and CDR2 is SYDVKM in the germline V gene.

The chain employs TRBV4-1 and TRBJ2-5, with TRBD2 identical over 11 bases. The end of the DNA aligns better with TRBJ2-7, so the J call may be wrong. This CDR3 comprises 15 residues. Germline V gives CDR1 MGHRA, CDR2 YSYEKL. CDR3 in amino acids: CASSQGETSGNEQYF. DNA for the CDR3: TGCGCCAGCAGCCAAGGAGAGACTAGCGGGAACGAGCAGTACTTC.

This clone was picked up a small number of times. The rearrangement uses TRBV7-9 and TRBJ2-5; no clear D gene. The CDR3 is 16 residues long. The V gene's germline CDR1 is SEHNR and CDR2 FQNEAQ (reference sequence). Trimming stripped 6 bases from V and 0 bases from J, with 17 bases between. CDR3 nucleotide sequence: TGTGCCAGCAGTCCCACAGTGTACCCGTACCAAGAGACCCAGTACTTC. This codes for CASSPTVYPYQETQYF. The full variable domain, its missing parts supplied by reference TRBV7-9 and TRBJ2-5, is DTGVSQNPRHKITKRGQNVTFRCDPISEHNRLYWYRQTLGQGPEFLTYFQNEAQLEKSRLLSDRFSAERPKGSFSTLEIQRTEQGDSAMYLCASSPTVYPYQETQYFGPGTRLLVL.

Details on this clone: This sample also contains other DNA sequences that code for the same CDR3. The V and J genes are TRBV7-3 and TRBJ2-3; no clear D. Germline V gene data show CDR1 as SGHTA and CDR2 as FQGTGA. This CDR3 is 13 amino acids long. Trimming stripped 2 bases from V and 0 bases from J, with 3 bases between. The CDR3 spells CASSLQSTDTQYF. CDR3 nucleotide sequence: TGTGCCAGCAGCTTACAAAGCACAGATACGCAGTATTTT.

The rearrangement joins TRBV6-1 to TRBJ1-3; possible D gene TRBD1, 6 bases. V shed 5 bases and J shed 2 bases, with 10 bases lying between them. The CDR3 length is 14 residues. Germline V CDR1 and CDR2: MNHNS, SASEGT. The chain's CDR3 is CASSPTGTGNTIYF. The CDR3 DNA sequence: TGTGCCAGCAGTCCAACAGGGACTGGAAACACCATATATTTT.

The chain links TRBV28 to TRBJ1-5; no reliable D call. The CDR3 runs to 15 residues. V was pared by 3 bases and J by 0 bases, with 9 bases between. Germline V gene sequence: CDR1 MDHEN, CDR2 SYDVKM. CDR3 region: CASSFFIDSNQPQHF. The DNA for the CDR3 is TGTGCCAGCAGTTTTTTTATAGATAGCAATCAGCCCCAGCATTTT.

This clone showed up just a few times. The CDR3 bases are TGTGCCAGCAGCTTGGAGTTGCCGGGACTAGCGGGAGGGCCTTTGTGGGAGCAGTTCTTC. It encodes CASSLELPGLAGGPLWEQFF. The chain couples TRBV5-8 to TRBJ2-1, with 16 bases matching TRBD2. Germline V CDR1 and CDR2: SGHTS, YDEGEE. Unmatched junction bases numbered 16, after V lost 0 bases and J lost 10 bases. The CDR3 spans 20 residues.

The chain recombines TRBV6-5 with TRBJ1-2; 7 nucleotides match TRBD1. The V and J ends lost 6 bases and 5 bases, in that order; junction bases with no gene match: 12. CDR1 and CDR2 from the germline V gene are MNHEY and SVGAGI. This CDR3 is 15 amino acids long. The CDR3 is CASSSYGQARYGYTF. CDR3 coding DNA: TGTGCCAGCAGCTCCTACGGACAGGCCAGATATGGCTACACCTTC.

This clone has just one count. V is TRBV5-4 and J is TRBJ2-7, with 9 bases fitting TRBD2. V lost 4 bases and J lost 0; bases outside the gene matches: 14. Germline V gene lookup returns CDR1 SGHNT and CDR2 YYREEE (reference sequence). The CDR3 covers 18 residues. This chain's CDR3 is CASSQEGIAGDLSYEQYF. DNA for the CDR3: TGTGCCAGCAGCCAAGAAGGGATAGCGGGAGACCTCTCCTACGAGCAGTACTTC.

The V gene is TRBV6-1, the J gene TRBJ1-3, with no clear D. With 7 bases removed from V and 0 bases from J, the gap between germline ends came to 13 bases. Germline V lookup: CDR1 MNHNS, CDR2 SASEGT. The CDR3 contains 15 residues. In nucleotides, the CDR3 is TGTGCCAGCACCTTGGACCTACACTCTGGAAACACCATATATTTT. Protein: CASTLDLHSGNTIYF.